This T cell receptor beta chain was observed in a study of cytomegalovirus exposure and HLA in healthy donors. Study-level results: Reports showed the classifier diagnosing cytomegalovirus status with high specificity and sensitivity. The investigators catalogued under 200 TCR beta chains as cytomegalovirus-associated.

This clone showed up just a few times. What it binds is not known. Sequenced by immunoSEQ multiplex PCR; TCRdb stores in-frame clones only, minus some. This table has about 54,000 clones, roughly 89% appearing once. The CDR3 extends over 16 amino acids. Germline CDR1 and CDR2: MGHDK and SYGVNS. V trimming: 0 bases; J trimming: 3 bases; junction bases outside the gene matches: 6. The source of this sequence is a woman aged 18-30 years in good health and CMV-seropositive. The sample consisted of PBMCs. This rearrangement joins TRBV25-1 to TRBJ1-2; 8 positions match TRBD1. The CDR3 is CASSEYQGASYYGYTF. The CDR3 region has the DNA TGTGCCAGCAGTGAATATCAGGGGGCCTCGTACTATGGCTACACCTTC.